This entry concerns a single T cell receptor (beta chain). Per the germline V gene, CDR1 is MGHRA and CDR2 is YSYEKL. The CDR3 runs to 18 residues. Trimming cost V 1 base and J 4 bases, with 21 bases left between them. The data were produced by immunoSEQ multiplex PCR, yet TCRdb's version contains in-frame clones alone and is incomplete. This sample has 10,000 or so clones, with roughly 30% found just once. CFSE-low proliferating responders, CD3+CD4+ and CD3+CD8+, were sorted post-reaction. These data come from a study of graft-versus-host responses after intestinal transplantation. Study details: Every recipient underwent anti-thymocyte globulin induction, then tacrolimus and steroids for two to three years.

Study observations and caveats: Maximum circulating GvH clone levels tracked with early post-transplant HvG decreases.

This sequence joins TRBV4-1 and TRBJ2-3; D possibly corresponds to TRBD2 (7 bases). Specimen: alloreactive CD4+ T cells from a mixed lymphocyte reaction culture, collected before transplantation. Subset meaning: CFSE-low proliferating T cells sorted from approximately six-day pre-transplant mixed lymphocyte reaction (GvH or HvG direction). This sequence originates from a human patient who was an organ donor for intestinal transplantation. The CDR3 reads CASSQAPRGWGGADTQYF. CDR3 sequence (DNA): TGCGCCAGCAGCCAAGCCCCGCGGGGGTGGGGGGGCGCAGATACGCAGTATTTT.